This section outlines one T cell receptor beta chain sequence together with its context. Authors' processing steps: Amplification of reference gene primers provided the estimated nucleated cell counts. Clones were sequenced by immunoSEQ multiplex PCR, and TCRdb holds only the in-frame ones, with some missing. Clonal size and the V and J genes are those of that table, whereas D and trimming came from the DNA. The sample has about 370,000 clones, roughly 90% seen once; the top ten hold 3%. The sample comes from a study of blood T cell repertoires in COVID-19. Study overall: The analysed material was cDNA or gDNA that came from T cells, B-cell-depleted T cells, or PBMCs.

The CDR3 extends over 17 amino acids. Germline CDR1 is KGHSH and CDR2 is LQKENI. Trimming at V came to 6 bases and at J to 1 base, leaving 13 bases not matched to a gene. This receptor was obtained from a young woman with COVID-19, enrolled during active disease. The chain is built from TRBV18 and TRBJ2-7; 9 bases are a match to TRBD1. Sample: peripheral blood. This CDR3 is CASSLQGAAKFSYEQYF. The CDR3 DNA is TGTGCCAGCTCCCTACAGGGGGCAGCCAAGTTTTCCTACGAGCAGTACTTC.